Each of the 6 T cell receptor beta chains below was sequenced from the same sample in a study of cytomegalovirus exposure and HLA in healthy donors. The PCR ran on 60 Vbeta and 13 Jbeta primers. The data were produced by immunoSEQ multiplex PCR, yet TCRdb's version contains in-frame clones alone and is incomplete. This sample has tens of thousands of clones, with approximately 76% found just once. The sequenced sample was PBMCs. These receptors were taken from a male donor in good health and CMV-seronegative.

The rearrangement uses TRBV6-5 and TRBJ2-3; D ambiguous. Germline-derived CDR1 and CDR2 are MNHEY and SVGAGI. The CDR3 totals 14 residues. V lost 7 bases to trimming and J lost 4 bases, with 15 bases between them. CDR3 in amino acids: CASKNLVVPDTQYF. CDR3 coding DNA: TGTGCCAGCAAAAACTTAGTTGTCCCAGATACGCAGTATTTT.

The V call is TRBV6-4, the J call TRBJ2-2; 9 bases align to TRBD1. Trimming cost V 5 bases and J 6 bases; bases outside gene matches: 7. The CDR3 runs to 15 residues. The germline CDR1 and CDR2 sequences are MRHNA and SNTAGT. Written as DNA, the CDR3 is TGTGCCAGCAGTCTACAGGGGGCGGTCCCCGGGGAGCTGTTTTTT. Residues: CASSLQGAVPGELFF.

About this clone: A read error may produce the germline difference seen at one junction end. As DNA, the CDR3 is TGCGCCAGCAGTCGGGGGGACGAAAACATTCAGTATTTC. It is translated as CASSRGDENIQYF. V usage is TRBV5-1 and J usage is TRBJ2-4; 7 bases match TRBD2. Germline V lookup: CDR1 SGHRS, CDR2 YFSETQ. This CDR3 comprises 13 residues.

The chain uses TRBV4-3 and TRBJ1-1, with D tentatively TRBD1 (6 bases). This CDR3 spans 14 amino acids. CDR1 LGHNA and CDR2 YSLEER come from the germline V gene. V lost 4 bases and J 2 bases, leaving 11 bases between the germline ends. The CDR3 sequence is CASSLPDSNTEAFF. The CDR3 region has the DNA TGCGCCAGCAGCCTGCCGGACAGTAACACTGAAGCTTTCTTT.

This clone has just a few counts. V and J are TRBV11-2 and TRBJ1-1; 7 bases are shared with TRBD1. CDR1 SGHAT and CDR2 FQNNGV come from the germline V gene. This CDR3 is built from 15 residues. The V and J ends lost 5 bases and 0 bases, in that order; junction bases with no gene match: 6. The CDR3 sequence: CASSHRGRMNTEAFF. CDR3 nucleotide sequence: TGTGCCAGCAGCCACAGGGGACGCATGAACACTGAAGCTTTCTTT.

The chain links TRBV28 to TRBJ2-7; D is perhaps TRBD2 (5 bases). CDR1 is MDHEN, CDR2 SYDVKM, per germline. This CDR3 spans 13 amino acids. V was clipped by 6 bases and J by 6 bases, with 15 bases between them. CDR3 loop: CASRPGGSGEQYF. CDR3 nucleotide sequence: TGTGCCAGCAGGCCCGGCGGGTCAGGCGAGCAGTACTTC.